The rows below give T cell receptor beta chains drawn from one sample of a study of cytomegalovirus exposure and HLA in healthy donors. Produced via immunoSEQ multiplex PCR; TCRdb's table is partial and in-frame only. Among under 200,000 clones listed, 70% to 80% were seen once. Sequenced input: PBMCs. The receptors derive from a young man in good health and CMV-seropositive. The CDR3 runs from the conserved cysteine through the conserved F or W. The order of the fields is V gene, D gene, clone size, J gene, CDR3 protein, CDR3 DNA. The D gene is left open where the match is weak. Clone size is not always given. Where it is, it says once, few, many or a class for expanded clones.

V: TRBV6-1
D: NA
size: few
J: TRBJ2-1
CDR3: CASWAMNEQFF
DNA: TGTGCGAGCTGGGCAATGAATGAGCAGTTCTTC

V: TRBV19
D: NA
size: NA
J: TRBJ1-2
CDR3: CASSPWGDRRGYTF
DNA: TGTGCCAGTAGTCCTTGGGGGGACCGACGTGGCTACACCTTC

V: TRBV7-9
D: NA
size: NA
J: TRBJ1-1
CDR3: CASSLKGSNTEAFF
DNA: TGTGCCAGCAGCTTAAAGGGGTCGAACACTGAAGCTTTCTTT

V: TRBV18
D: TRBD2
size: once
J: TRBJ2-1
CDR3: CASSEAGPSYNEQFF
DNA: TGTGCCAGCTCGGAAGCGGGACCCTCCTACAATGAGCAGTTCTTC

V: TRBV6-5
D: NA
size: NA
J: TRBJ1-1
CDR3: CASSYRVMNTEAFF
DNA: TGTGCCAGCAGTTACCGGGTGATGAACACTGAAGCTTTCTTT

V: TRBV7-6
D: TRBD2
size: NA
J: TRBJ2-7
CDR3: CASSLAPGDVLAGVYEQYF
DNA: TGTGCCAGCAGCTTAGCCCCAGGTGATGTGCTAGCGGGGGTCTACGAGCAGTACTTC

V: TRBV5-6
D: TRBD1
size: NA
J: TRBJ2-7
CDR3: CASSLGPGGNFYEQYF
DNA: TGTGCCAGCAGCTTGGGACCAGGGGGCAACTTTTACGAGCAGTACTTC

V: TRBV7-2
D: NA
size: NA
J: TRBJ1-2
CDR3: CASSYSYFPYGYTF
DNA: TGTGCCAGCAGTTACAGCTACTTTCCCTATGGCTACACCTTC

V: TRBV10-1
D: TRBD2
size: NA
J: TRBJ2-1
CDR3: CARGGLAGLYNEQFF
DNA: TGCGCCAGGGGGGGTCTAGCGGGATTATACAATGAGCAGTTCTTC

V: TRBV27
D: TRBD2
size: NA
J: TRBJ2-2
CDR3: CASSFLAGGLGGELFF
DNA: TGTGCCAGCAGTTTCTTAGCGGGAGGGCTCGGCGGGGAGCTGTTTTTT

V: TRBV6-6
D: NA
size: NA
J: TRBJ2-1
CDR3: CASSYEGSYNEQFF
DNA: TGTGCCAGCAGTTACGAGGGATCCTACAATGAGCAGTTCTTC

V: TRBV10-3
D: TRBD2
size: NA
J: TRBJ2-2
CDR3: CATAGVQTGELFF
DNA: TGTGCCACCGCGGGAGTACAGACCGGGGAGCTGTTTTTT

V: TRBV2
D: NA
size: NA
J: TRBJ1-1
CDR3: CASTRDIRDSNTEAFF
DNA: TGTGCCAGCACCCGGGACATTAGAGACTCGAACACTGAAGCTTTCTTT

V: TRBV5-1
D: NA
size: once
J: TRBJ1-1
CDR3: CASSLSGGRNTEAFF
DNA: TGCGCCAGCAGCTTGTCCGGGGGAAGGAACACTGAAGCTTTCTTT

V: TRBV5-4
D: NA
size: NA
J: TRBJ1-6
CDR3: CASSSTVGNSPLHF
DNA: TGTGCCAGCAGTTCGACAGTGGGGAATTCACCCCTCCACTTT

V: TRBV14
D: NA
size: many
J: TRBJ1-6
CDR3: CASSHPQGSYNSPLHF
DNA: TGTGCCAGCAGCCACCCCCAGGGCTCCTATAATTCACCCCTCCACTTT

V: TRBV11-2
D: NA
size: NA
J: TRBJ2-3
CDR3: CASSLVKLTSTDTQYF
DNA: TGTGCCAGCAGCTTAGTGAAACTTACGAGCACAGATACGCAGTATTTT

V: TRBV11-3
D: NA
size: few
J: TRBJ1-1
CDR3: CASSRTQGTEAFF
DNA: TGTGCCAGCAGCCGAACTCAGGGCACTGAAGCTTTCTTT

V: TRBV10-3
D: NA
size: NA
J: TRBJ1-1
CDR3: CAISELAGNTEAFF
DNA: TGTGCCATCAGTGAGTTGGCGGGGAACACTGAAGCTTTCTTT

V: TRBV29-1
D: TRBD2
size: NA
J: TRBJ2-7
CDR3: CSVEGGTSGSHEQYF
DNA: TGCAGCGTTGAAGGCGGGACTAGCGGGAGCCACGAGCAGTACTTC

V: TRBV19
D: TRBD1
size: NA
J: TRBJ2-4
CDR3: CASSTTGVGNIQYF
DNA: TGTGCCAGTAGCACTACAGGGGTTGGGAACATTCAGTACTTC

V: TRBV6-5
D: NA
size: NA
J: TRBJ2-7
CDR3: CASSYSWQGNEQYF
DNA: TGTGCCAGCAGTTACTCATGGCAGGGTAACGAGCAGTACTTC

V: TRBV7-9
D: TRBD2
size: NA
J: TRBJ2-7
CDR3: CASSLFLAGVRSYEQYF
DNA: TGTGCCAGCAGCTTGTTTCTAGCGGGAGTTCGTTCCTACGAGCAGTACTTC

V: TRBV13
D: TRBD2
size: NA
J: TRBJ2-5
CDR3: CATKPPSGRETQYF
DNA: TGTGCCACCAAACCCCCTAGCGGGAGGGAGACCCAGTACTTC

V: TRBV19
D: NA
size: NA
J: TRBJ1-2
CDR3: CASTQSYGYTF
DNA: TGTGCCAGTACACAGTCCTATGGCTACACCTTC

V: TRBV5-5
D: NA
size: NA
J: TRBJ2-7
CDR3: CASSGMRQGGRDEQYF
DNA: TGTGCCAGCAGCGGAATGAGACAGGGAGGTCGCGACGAGCAGTACTTC

V: TRBV25-1
D: TRBD1
size: NA
J: TRBJ2-7
CDR3: CASRRTGALYEQYF
DNA: TGTGCCAGCAGGAGGACAGGGGCTCTCTACGAGCAGTACTTC